This TCR beta chain was captured by sequencing in a study of T cell changes during pregnancy in multiple sclerosis. Clones were read by immunoSEQ multiplex PCR, and TCRdb kept only the in-frame ones, dropping some. The table shows tens of thousands of clones, with roughly nine tenths occurring only once. CDR3 size: 15 residues. Unmatched junction bases numbered 7, after V lost 0 bases and J lost 5 bases. The germline gives CDR1 SGHRS, CDR2 YFSETQ. J is TRBJ2-5 and V is TRBV5-1, with 7 bases lining up with TRBD2. Sequencing used CD8+ T cells from peripheral blood mononuclear cells, obtained before pregnancy. This TCR derives from a female donor with multiple sclerosis, enrolled in a pregnancy study. The CDR3 sequence is CASSLEAGVEETQYF. CDR3 bases: TGCGCCAGCAGCTTGGAGGCGGGGGTGGAGGAGACCCAGTACTTC.